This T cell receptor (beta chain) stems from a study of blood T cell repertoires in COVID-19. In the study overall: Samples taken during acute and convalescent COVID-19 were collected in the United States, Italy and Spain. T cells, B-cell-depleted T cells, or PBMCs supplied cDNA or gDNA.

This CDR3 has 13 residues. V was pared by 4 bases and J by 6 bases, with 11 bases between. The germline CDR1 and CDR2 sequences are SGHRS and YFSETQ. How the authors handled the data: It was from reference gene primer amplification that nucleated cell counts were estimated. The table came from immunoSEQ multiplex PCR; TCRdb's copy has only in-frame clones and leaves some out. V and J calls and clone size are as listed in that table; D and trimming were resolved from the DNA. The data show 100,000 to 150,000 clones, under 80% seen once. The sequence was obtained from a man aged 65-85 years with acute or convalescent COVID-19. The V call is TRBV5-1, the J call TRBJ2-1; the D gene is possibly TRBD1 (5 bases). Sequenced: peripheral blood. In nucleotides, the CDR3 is TGCGCCAGCAGCCCGGACACGGGCAATGAGCAGTTCTTC. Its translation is CASSPDTGNEQFF.